One and the same sample provided the 16 T cell receptor beta chains below, sequenced in a study of radiation and T cells in renal cell carcinoma. Time point meaning: blood 4 weeks post-SBRT, at nephrectomy. The treatment is: 15 Gy SBRT to primary tumor, nephrectomy 4 weeks later. Only in-frame clones appear in the TCRdb table, and some are missing; sequencing was by immunoSEQ multiplex PCR. The profile shows tens of thousands of clones, 80% to 90% of them singletons. The starting material was blood, obtained from a patient whose treatment included radiotherapy and nephrectomy. These receptors were collected from a woman between 70 and 85 years old with renal cell carcinoma.

This clone has only one observation. The chain joins TRBV19 to TRBJ1-5, with a weak D call TRBD1 (6 bases). CDR1 and CDR2 (germline): LNHDA, SQIVND (reference sequence). Trimming pared 3 bases from V and 0 bases from J, leaving 9 bases between. The CDR3 runs 15 residues. CDR3 in amino acids: CASSIGRGSNQPQHF. Here the CDR3 DNA reads TGTGCCAGTAGTATTGGCAGGGGTAGCAATCAGCCCCAGCATTTT. Complete variable domain (other parts from reference TRBV19 and TRBJ1-5): DGGITQSPKYLFRKEGQNVTLSCEQNLNHDAMYWYRQDPGQGLRLIYYSQIVNDFQKGDIAEGYSVSREKKESFPLTVTSAQKNPTAFYLCASSIGRGSNQPQHFGDGTRLSIL.

This chain links TRBV19 with TRBJ2-5; D remains unclear. Trimming pared 4 bases from V and 5 bases from J, leaving 8 bases between. Germline lookup yields CDR1 LNHDA and CDR2 SQIVND (reference sequence). The CDR3 contains 12 residues. The CDR3 DNA is TGTGCCAGTAGTAACTTTGACGAGACCCAGTACTTC. It specifies CASSNFDETQYF.

The V call is TRBV4-2, the J call TRBJ2-1, with TRBD2 as a possible D gene (5 bases). Trimming removed 0 bases from V and 5 bases from J, with 17 bases in between. The CDR3 totals 17 residues. The germline V gene encodes CDR1 LGHNA and CDR2 YNFKEQ. CDR3 DNA sequence: TGTGCCAGCAGCCAAGAGAGGGTCGCCGGCCAACACAATGAGCAGTTCTTC. This codes for CASSQERVAGQHNEQFF.

The chain links TRBV6-6 to TRBJ1-1; D remains unclear. CDR3 length equals 14 residues. Germline CDR1 reads MNHNY; CDR2 reads SVGAGI (reference sequence). V lost 2 bases and J lost 0, with 7 bases in between. CDR3 protein: CASSYPRMNTEAFF. The CDR3 nucleotides are TGTGCCAGCAGTTACCCCAGGATGAACACTGAAGCTTTCTTT.

This clone was counted a single time. This chain uses TRBV20-1 with TRBJ2-7; possibly TRBD1 or TRBD2 for D (6 bases each). Germline V gives CDR1 DFQATT, CDR2 SNEGSKA (reference sequence). The CDR3 extends over 11 amino acids. V was shortened by 4 bases and J by 5 bases, with 9 bases between the two germline ends. The CDR3 here is CSATRGHEQYF. CDR3 nucleotide sequence: TGCAGTGCTACCCGGGGGCACGAGCAGTACTTC.

The rearrangement uses TRBV5-4 and TRBJ1-1, with 7 bases fitting TRBD1. Germline trimming cut 1 base from V and 7 bases from J; bases unmatched to any gene: 13. The CDR3 loop spans 16 amino acids. Per germline, CDR1 SGHNT and CDR2 YYREEE (reference sequence). The CDR3 DNA reads TGTGCCAGCAGCTTGAAACCGGGACAGAGGATATATGAAGCTTTCTTT. Its translation: CASSLKPGQRIYEAFF.

The chain employs TRBV6-5 and TRBJ1-5; D is uncertain. V was pared by 2 bases and J by 5 bases, with 13 bases between. CDR3 size: 15 residues. Germline CDR1 reads MNHEY; CDR2 reads SVGAGI. CDR3 sequence: CASSYDGFSDQPQHF. CDR3 bases: TGTGCCAGCAGTTACGATGGGTTTTCCGATCAGCCCCAGCATTTT.

V and J are TRBV6-5 and TRBJ1-1, with a tentative D call TRBD1 (5 bases). V lost 8 bases to trimming and J lost 7 bases, with 8 bases between them. Germline-derived CDR1 and CDR2 are MNHEY and SVGAGI. The CDR3 covers 10 residues. CDR3: CASGDSEAFF. The CDR3, as DNA: TGTGCCAGCGGTGACAGTGAAGCTTTCTTT.

The CDR3 region has the DNA TGTGCCAGTAGGACTAGCGGGGGGTCATCGCTCAATGAGCAGTTCTTC. This encodes CASRTSGGSSLNEQFF. V usage is TRBV19 and J usage is TRBJ2-1, with 13 bases fitting TRBD2. CDR1 is LNHDA, CDR2 SQIVND, per germline (reference sequence). CDR3 length equals 16 residues. After removal of 6 bases from V and 6 bases from J, the junction contained 8 bases not matched to a gene.

This clone was found once. This chain links TRBV4-2 with TRBJ2-7, with 9 bases that match TRBD2. Looked up from germline, CDR1 is LGHNA and CDR2 is YNFKEQ. The CDR3 is 16 residues long. J was trimmed by 0 bases and V by 3 bases; bases with no gene match: 6. CDR3 bases: TGTGCCAGCAGCCAGGACAGCGGGGGGACCTCCTACGAGCAGTACTTC. It specifies CASSQDSGGTSYEQYF.

The J gene is TRBJ2-4, the V gene TRBV5-6; no definite D call. Germline CDR1 and CDR2: SGHDT and YYEEEE. This CDR3 contains 15 residues. Trimming stripped 0 bases from V and 3 bases from J, with 10 bases between. In nucleotides, the CDR3 is TGTGCCAGCAGCTTGGGTCGGGCAGACAAAAACATTCAGTACTTC. Amino acid sequence: CASSLGRADKNIQYF.

The V and J genes are TRBV9 and TRBJ1-1; D perhaps matches TRBD1 (6 bases). CDR3 length: 13 residues. CDR1 and CDR2 from the germline V gene are SGDLS and YYNGEE. Between the trimmed V and J ends, which lost 4 bases and 6 bases, there was a span of 13 bases. CDR3 DNA: TGTGCCAGCAGCTTCGGGGGCATCGCTGAAGCTTTCTTT. It is translated as CASSFGGIAEAFF.

V gene TRBV19 combines with J gene TRBJ1-2, with 7 bases identical to TRBD1. With V trimmed by 6 bases and J by 0 bases, 7 bases remained unmatched. The length of the CDR3 is 15 residues. CDR1 LNHDA and CDR2 SQIVND come from the germline V gene (reference sequence). CDR3 in DNA: TGTGCCAGTAGCTTGACAGGGCTAGCTAACTATGGCTACACCTTC. Its translation: CASSLTGLANYGYTF.

This clone was seen only a few times. The chain links TRBV6-4 to TRBJ1-6; D remains ambiguous. The CDR3 consists of 11 residues. The germline V and J ends were trimmed by 2 bases and 12 bases, with 5 bases remaining between them. In germline, CDR1 is MRHNA, CDR2 SNTAGT. The CDR3 DNA follows: TGTGCCAGCAGTGACCCCGGACCCCTCCACTTT. This codes for CASSDPGPLHF.

The chain uses TRBV19 and TRBJ2-5; TRBD1 aligns across 7 bases. The CDR3 extends over 14 amino acids. V lost 6 bases and J lost 3; bases outside the gene matches: 7. Looked up from germline, CDR1 is LNHDA and CDR2 is SQIVND (reference sequence). The CDR3 reads CASSPTGWEETQYF. The CDR3, as DNA: TGTGCCAGTAGCCCGACAGGGTGGGAAGAGACCCAGTACTTC.

This clone came up a few times. The genes are TRBV7-2 and TRBJ1-1; D is uncertain. CDR1 and CDR2 (germline): SGHTA, FQGNSA. Trimming removed 0 bases from V and 4 bases from J, with 6 bases in between. The CDR3 consists of 13 residues. The CDR3 loop is CASSLAPSTEAFF. The CDR3 DNA reads as TGTGCCAGCAGCTTAGCCCCATCCACTGAAGCTTTCTTT.